The 16 T cell receptor beta chains in this list originate from one sample, sequenced in a study of blood T cell repertoires in COVID-19. Produced via immunoSEQ multiplex PCR; TCRdb's table is partial and in-frame only. The top ten clones hold 1.5% to 2% of a sample with more than 120,000 clones, over 85% of them seen once. Sequencing used peripheral blood. The source of these receptors is a human donor in a cohort sampled during active COVID-19.

The chain has TRBV4-1 and TRBJ1-1; no clear D. The CDR3 length is 15 residues. Germline V gives CDR1 MGHRA, CDR2 YSYEKL. The V end lost 0 bases, the J end lost 1 base, and 9 bases lay between the germline ends. The CDR3 DNA reads TGCGCCAGCAGCCAAGAGCATAGATGGAACACTGAAGCTTTCTTT. Protein: CASSQEHRWNTEAFF.

The chain combines TRBV5-1 with TRBJ2-1, with a tentative D call TRBD2 (7 bases). Trimming left V 5 bases short and J 3 bases short, with 18 bases between. Per germline, CDR1 SGHRS and CDR2 YFSETQ. The CDR3 length is 16 residues. As DNA, the CDR3 is TGCGCCAGCAGAGCGGGACTCCAGGGGCTCTACAATGAGCAGTTCTTC. Residues: CASRAGLQGLYNEQFF.

The chain carries TRBV4-1 and TRBJ2-3, with 9 nucleotides matching TRBD2. Losses at the gene ends were 8 bases for V and 7 bases for J; bases not matched to a gene: 19. The CDR3 loop spans 17 amino acids. Germline assignment: CDR1 MGHRA and CDR2 YSYEKL. CDR3 region: CASRPGALAGRGNTQYF. The CDR3 DNA reads TGCGCCAGCCGCCCGGGGGCGCTAGCGGGGCGGGGAAATACGCAGTATTTT.

The chain carries TRBV7-9 and TRBJ2-3; 12 bases fit TRBD2. The V gene's germline CDR1 is SEHNR and CDR2 FQNEAQ (reference sequence). There are 19 residues in the CDR3. J was trimmed by 6 bases and V by 5 bases; bases with no gene match: 18. CDR3 coding DNA: TGTGCCAGCAGCCCGACTCGACAACTAGCGGGGGGCCCGGGGGATACGCAGTATTTT. The encoded protein is CASSPTRQLAGGPGDTQYF.

J is TRBJ2-3 and V is TRBV3-1 (or the pseudogene TRBV3-2); 15 bases map to TRBD2. J lost 2 bases, V lost 6 bases, and 3 bases had no gene match. Per the germline V gene, CDR1 is LGHDT and CDR2 is YNNKEL (reference sequence). The CDR3 is 16 amino acids. This chain's CDR3 is CASRRTSGGATDTQYF. CDR3 bases: TGTGCCAGCAGACGGACTAGCGGGGGGGCCACAGATACGCAGTATTTT.

The chain uses TRBV7-6 and TRBJ2-1, with TRBD2 matching 9 bases. The J segment lost 9 bases and the V segment lost 2 bases, leaving 8 bases of the junction unmatched. The CDR3 runs to 15 residues. Germline V gene data show CDR1 as SGHVS and CDR2 as FNYEAQ. The CDR3 loop reads CASSLKDSGGTEQFF. The CDR3 bases are TGTGCCAGCAGCTTAAAGGATAGCGGGGGTACTGAGCAGTTCTTC. The full variable domain, rest sourced from reference TRBV7-6 and TRBJ2-1, is GAGVSQSPRYKVTKRGQDVALRCDPISGHVSLYWYRQALGQGPEFLTYFNYEAQQDKSGLPNDRFSAERPEGSISTLTIQRTEQRDSAMYRCASSLKDSGGTEQFFGPGTRLTVL.

The genes are TRBV28 and TRBJ1-6; tentatively, D is TRBD1 (5 bases). With 2 bases removed from V and 8 bases from J, the gap between germline ends came to 19 bases. The germline V gene has CDR1 MDHEN and CDR2 SYDVKM. CDR3 length equals 17 residues. CDR3 coding DNA: TGTGCCAGCAGTTTAGGTTTTCGGGGGGTAGTGGATTCACCCCTCCACTTT. This gives the protein CASSLGFRGVVDSPLHF.

In this sample, this clone turned up once. The rearrangement links TRBV2 to TRBJ2-5; TRBD2 agrees at 8 bases. The CDR3 contains 15 residues. Looked up from germline, CDR1 is SNHLY and CDR2 is FYNNEI. J was trimmed by 4 bases and V by 3 bases; bases with no gene match: 7. CDR3 amino acids: CASSETGGQVETQYF. The CDR3 bases are TGTGCCAGCAGTGAGACGGGGGGGCAGGTAGAGACCCAGTACTTC.

This clone appeared once. The rearrangement links TRBV4-2 to TRBJ2-3, with a tentative D call TRBD1 (5 bases). This CDR3 spans 16 amino acids. Germline assignment: CDR1 LGHNA and CDR2 YNFKEQ. The V gene lost 4 bases and the J gene lost 2 bases, with 16 bases spanning the gap. The CDR3: CASSRGLTVPTDTQYF. The CDR3 nucleotides are TGTGCCAGCAGCCGGGGATTGACAGTCCCCACAGATACGCAGTATTTT.

The gene calls are TRBV7-6 and TRBJ2-5, with 8 bases fitting TRBD2. With V trimmed by 1 base and J by 6 bases, 10 bases remained unmatched. The CDR3 covers 16 residues. Germline CDR1 reads SGHVS; CDR2 reads FNYEAQ. CDR3: CASSLVVGGAKKTQYF. The CDR3 nucleotides are TGTGCCAGCAGCTTAGTAGTCGGGGGGGCAAAAAAGACCCAGTACTTC.

This chain joins TRBV30 and TRBJ2-3, with 7 bases lining up with TRBD1. Losses at the gene ends were 2 bases for V and 6 bases for J; bases not matched to a gene: 8. The CDR3 contains 14 residues. Looked up from germline, CDR1 is GTSNPN and CDR2 is SVGIG (reference sequence). In DNA, the CDR3 is TGTGCCTGGAGTAAAAAGGGGGCCCCGGATACGCAGTATTTT. Encoded protein: CAWSKKGAPDTQYF.

The DNA of the CDR3 is TGTGCCAGCAGCCAAGATGCCGGGACAGGGGGTCAGCCCCAGCATTTT. Encoded protein: CASSQDAGTGGQPQHF. This chain uses TRBV4-2 with TRBJ1-5; 11 bases are shared with TRBD1. The CDR3 covers 16 residues. Germline CDR1 LGHNA, CDR2 YNFKEQ. With V trimmed by 0 bases and J by 6 bases, 4 bases remained unmatched.

A word on this clone: The junction shows a germline mismatch at one end, possibly a read error. V is TRBV7-7 and J is TRBJ2-3, with 8 bases matching TRBD2. CDR1 is SSHAT, CDR2 FNYEAQ, per germline (reference sequence). The CDR3 runs to 15 residues. The CDR3 bases are TGTGCTAGCAGCTTACTAGCGGCAAGCACAGATACGCAGTATTTT. Its protein product is CASSLLAASTDTQYF.

The rearrangement joins TRBV4-3 to TRBJ1-4; 10 nucleotides align to TRBD1. CDR3 size: 17 residues. The V segment lost 3 bases and the J segment 0 bases; nucleotides outside the gene matches: 4. Germline V CDR1 and CDR2: LGHNA, YSLEER. In DNA, the CDR3 is TGCGCCAGCAGCCACCGGGACAGGGGAACAACTAATGAAAAACTGTTTTTT. This encodes CASSHRDRGTTNEKLFF.

The J gene is TRBJ2-2, the V gene TRBV4-2; D might be TRBD2 (6 bases). This CDR3 spans 18 amino acids. The germline gives CDR1 LGHNA, CDR2 YNFKEQ. V was shortened by 4 bases and J by 5 bases, with 23 bases between the two germline ends. The CDR3 bases are TGTGCCAGCAGCCCGGGGAGCCCAGGGAGGTTGGGAACCGGGGAGCTGTTTTTT. Translating it yields CASSPGSPGRLGTGELFF.

The sample holds a few counts of this clone. The chain joins TRBV6-5 to TRBJ2-2; 8 positions agree with TRBD2. The CDR3 is 15 residues long. Germline CDR1 and CDR2: MNHEY and SVGAGI. V was clipped by 6 bases and J by 1 base; unmatched bases: 4. CDR3: CASSRAGVNTGELFF. CDR3 nucleotides: TGTGCCAGCAGCCGAGCGGGGGTGAACACCGGGGAGCTGTTTTTT.